This TCR beta chain was sequenced during a study of T cell responses to AZD1222 COVID-19 vaccine. The CDR3 loop spans 13 amino acids. The germline V gene encodes CDR1 MDHEN and CDR2 SYDVKM. Trimming took 3 bases from V and 4 from J, leaving 9 bases between them. Profiled with immunoSEQ multiplex PCR; TCRdb holds only in-frame clones, not every one. This table has 100,000 or so clones, roughly 89% appearing once. Regarding this clone: Its cognate antigen is unknown.

Findings and caveats of the study: Just a handful of AZD1222 recipients tested seropositive at baseline. Donors were largely white British and mainly female; clonal diversity was possibly underestimated.

The chain carries TRBV28 and TRBJ1-2; D gene ambiguous. The sample consisted of peripheral blood, taken 28 days after the second AZD1222 dose. The sequence came from an adult who received the AZD1222 COVID-19 vaccine. Here the CDR3 reads CASSLKGPYGYTF. CDR3 in DNA: TGTGCCAGCAGTTTGAAAGGGCCCTATGGCTACACCTTC.